The clone carrying this TCR beta chain was counted only a few times. The target antigen is unknown. This record comes from a study of T cell responses to AZD1222 COVID-19 vaccine. Only in-frame clones appear in the TCRdb table, and some are missing; sequencing was by immunoSEQ multiplex PCR. The data show about 86,000 clones, approximately 80% seen once. CDR3 size: 11 residues. Study results and caveats: An increase in Spike-specific TCR breadth and depth was observed after two AZD1222 doses. Repertoires were sampled only after the peak T cell response.

This sample comprised peripheral blood, obtained on day 0 of AZD1222 vaccination. The gene calls are TRBV21-1 and TRBJ1-2; TRBD1, as called in the table, went unchecked against the DNA. TRBV21-1 is a known pseudogene. The receptor comes from an adult in good health. In DNA, the CDR3 is TGTGCCAGCAGCCCCAGGGGTGGCTACACCTTC. Protein product: CASSPRGGYTF.